This T cell receptor beta chain is from a study of radiation and T cells in renal cell carcinoma. As concerns this clone: The antigen is undetermined.

The treatment: 15 Gy SBRT to primary tumor, nephrectomy 4 weeks later. Nephrectomy followed 15 Gy stereotactic body radiation by 4 weeks. The tumor was a clear cell renal cell carcinoma. Profiling relied on immunoSEQ multiplex PCR, and the TCRdb table lists in-frame clones only, not all of them. The table includes over 15,000 clones, 50% to 70% detected once. This CDR3 is 13 amino acids long. V lost 6 bases and J 4 bases, leaving 12 bases between the germline ends. Germline CDR1 LNHDA, CDR2 SQIVND (reference sequence). Study-level findings and limits: From baseline, blood top tumor clonotypes peaked at 2 weeks post-radiation. Top 100 clonotypes averaged around 50% in irradiated versus about 43% in nephrectomy-only tumors.

The gene calls are TRBV19 and TRBJ1-1; a weak D match, TRBD1 (5 bases). The TCR was taken from a man aged 50-59 years with renal cell carcinoma. The sequenced sample was tumor tissue, obtained from a patient whose treatment included radiotherapy and nephrectomy. CDR3 sequence: CASSSTGPTEAFF. In DNA form, the CDR3 reads TGTGCCAGTAGCTCAACAGGACCCACTGAAGCTTTCTTT.